This is a list of T cell receptor beta chains from one sample in a study of blood T cells in healthy people across ages. TCRdb reanalysed the 5' RACE reads using MiXCR and keeps one entry per CDR3 protein. The sample lists over 1.5 million distinct CDR3 sequences; 49% were seen once. The sample taken for sequencing was blood. These receptors were obtained from a woman aged 35 to 49 in good health. The CDR3 runs from the conserved cysteine through the conserved F or W. Each record gives: CDR3 length, V gene, J gene, D gene, clone size, CDR3 protein, CDR3 DNA. The D gene is left open where the match is weak. Expanded clones get a size class; other rows say once, few or many, or leave the size out.

15,TRBV7-2,TRBJ1-1,.,.,CASSHDRRSRTEAFF,TGTGCCAGCAGCCATGACAGGAGATCACGGACTGAAGCTTTCTTT
14,TRBV4-3,TRBJ1-2,TRBD1,.,CASSQGEGADGYTF,TGCGCCAGCAGCCAAGGTGAGGGGGCGGATGGCTACACCTTC
16,TRBV2,TRBJ2-2,.,.,CASSQEVQGNTGELFF,TGTGCCAGCAGCCAAGAGGTACAGGGGAACACCGGGGAGCTGTTTTTT
15,TRBV25-1,TRBJ2-3,TRBD2,.,CASLPRGGRTDTQYF,TGTGCCAGCCTCCCGCGGGGGGGACGCACAGATACGCAGTATTTT
16,TRBV27,TRBJ2-7,.,.,CASSSFPAGIPYEQYF,TGTGCCAGCAGTTCCTTCCCTGCGGGAATCCCCTACGAGCAGTACTTC
16,TRBV5-1,TRBJ2-7,TRBD2,few,CASRTSGGSGPYEQYF,TGCGCCAGCAGGACTAGCGGGGGTTCGGGGCCCTACGAGCAGTACTTC
14,TRBV25-1,TRBJ1-2,.,few,CASSDPTDFGGYTF,TGTGCCAGCAGTGATCCGACGGACTTTGGTGGCTACACCTTC
13,TRBV10-3,TRBJ2-5,TRBD1,.,CAISEQGGETQYF,TGTGCCATCAGTGAACAGGGGGGAGAGACCCAGTACTTC
15,TRBV7-9,TRBJ2-1,.,few,CASSLLGPDYNEQFF,TGTGCCAGCAGCTTACTGGGGCCTGACTACAATGAGCAGTTCTTC
17,TRBV12-5,TRBJ1-2,.,.,CASGLVTGTVSYYGYTF,TGTGCTAGTGGTTTGGTAACAGGGACGGTCTCCTACTATGGCTACACCTTC
16,TRBV3-1,TRBJ2-4,.,many,CASSQEEKVAKNIQYF,TGTGCCAGCAGCCAAGAAGAAAAGGTAGCCAAAAACATTCAGTACTTC
16,TRBV5-1,TRBJ2-7,TRBD1,few,CASSRGQGRAWNEQYF,TGCGCCAGCAGCCGCGGACAGGGAAGGGCTTGGAACGAGCAGTACTTC
17,TRBV15,TRBJ2-7,.,.,CATSRDGGADTSYEQYF,TGTGCCACCAGCAGAGATGGAGGGGCTGACACCTCCTACGAGCAGTACTTC
15,TRBV4-3,TRBJ2-5,.,.,CASSQNLQGWETQYF,TGCGCCAGCAGCCAAAACCTACAGGGATGGGAGACCCAGTACTTC
15,TRBV2,TRBJ2-2,TRBD1,.,CASRGQGTNTGELFF,TGTGCCAGCAGGGGACAGGGAACGAACACCGGGGAGCTGTTTTTT
16,TRBV5-1,TRBJ2-7,TRBD1,.,CASSPTRGTGPYEQYF,TGCGCCAGCAGCCCTACAAGGGGGACAGGACCCTACGAGCAGTACTTC
13,TRBV4-1,TRBJ2-1,.,.,CASSQDMSAEQFF,TGCGCCAGCAGCCAAGATATGTCGGCTGAGCAGTTCTTC
14,TRBV6-2/TRBV6-3,TRBJ1-2,TRBD1,.,CASRGQGAHYGYTF,TGTGCCAGCAGAGGCCAGGGGGCCCACTATGGCTACACCTTC
24,TRBV28,TRBJ2-1,TRBD2,few,CASSIRLNIVGTSGGGRGYNEQFF,TGTGCCAGCAGCATTCGGCTTAACATTGTGGGGACTAGCGGTGGAGGTAGGGGCTACAATGAGCAGTTCTTC
14,TRBV20-1,TRBJ2-5,.,.,CSAPVLGISETQYF,TGCAGTGCCCCCGTACTAGGTATATCGGAGACCCAGTACTTC
14,TRBV7-2,TRBJ2-1,TRBD1,once,CASSFSYRGNEQFF,TGTGCCAGCAGCTTCTCTTACAGGGGAAATGAGCAGTTCTTC
14,TRBV7-2,TRBJ2-5,.,.,CASSYGGDEETQYF,TGTGCCAGCAGCTATGGGGGCGATGAAGAGACCCAGTACTTC
16,TRBV28,TRBJ1-5,.,.,CASSAPRGEGNQPQHF,TGTGCCAGCAGTGCCCCTAGGGGTGAAGGCAATCAGCCCCAGCATTTT
14,TRBV20-1,TRBJ1-2,.,.,CSARDPGLRSGYTF,TGCAGTGCTAGAGATCCCGGGCTGCGGAGTGGCTACACCTTC
15,TRBV27,TRBJ2-7,TRBD1,few,CASNPLGQVGHEQYF,TGTGCCAGCAACCCCCTCGGACAGGTTGGCCACGAGCAGTACTTC
18,TRBV7-2,TRBJ2-3,TRBD2,few,CASSPPGLAGGQADTQYF,TGTGCCAGCAGCCCGCCAGGGCTAGCGGGGGGGCAAGCAGATACGCAGTATTTT
15,TRBV9,TRBJ2-3,TRBD2,.,CASSVVTSGADTQYF,TGTGCCAGCAGCGTAGTCACTAGCGGGGCAGATACGCAGTATTTT
15,TRBV4-3,TRBJ1-2,.,.,CASSQESGANYGYTF,TGCGCCAGCAGCCAAGAATCAGGGGCCAACTATGGCTACACCTTC
15,TRBV20-1,TRBJ2-4,.,few,CSAPQGRGAKNIQYF,TGCAGTGCCCCGCAGGGTCGAGGAGCCAAAAACATTCAGTACTTC
15,TRBV9,TRBJ1-6,.,.,CASSVGSSANSPLHF,TGTGCCAGCAGCGTAGGGTCGAGTGCGAATTCACCCCTCCACTTT
14,TRBV4-1,TRBJ2-5,TRBD1,.,CASSQGQGLETQYF,TGCGCCAGCAGCCAAGGACAGGGATTGGAGACCCAGTACTTC
17,TRBV4-3,TRBJ2-2,TRBD2,.,CASSQETSADNTGELFF,TGCGCCAGCAGCCAAGAAACTAGCGCCGACAACACCGGGGAGCTGTTTTTT
15,TRBV12-3/TRBV12-4,TRBJ2-5,.,few,CASSRDKDRQETQYF,TGTGCCAGCAGTCGGGACAAAGATCGGCAAGAGACCCAGTACTTC
14,TRBV9,TRBJ1-5,.,few,CASSSHSGLQPQHF,TGTGCCAGCAGCTCTCATTCGGGGCTTCAGCCCCAGCATTTT
14,TRBV12-3/TRBV12-4,TRBJ1-4,TRBD1,many,CASRSGTGSEKLFF,TGTGCCAGCAGGTCCGGGACAGGGAGTGAAAAACTGTTTTTT
14,TRBV29-1,TRBJ2-5,.,.,CSVESGTERSTQYF,TGCAGCGTTGAATCCGGGACGGAGAGGTCGACCCAGTACTTC
16,TRBV11-2,TRBJ2-7,TRBD2,.,CASSLVTSGVSYEQYF,TGTGCCAGCAGCTTAGTGACTAGCGGGGTCTCCTACGAGCAGTACTTC
13,TRBV7-2,TRBJ1-2,.,few,CASSLRDAGGYTF,TGTGCCAGCAGCCTCCGGGACGCGGGTGGCTACACCTTC
17,TRBV12-3/TRBV12-4,TRBJ1-2,TRBD1,.,CASSLKTGTGLDYGYTF,TGTGCCAGCAGTCTAAAAACCGGGACAGGGTTAGACTATGGCTACACCTTC
15,TRBV28,TRBJ1-5,.,once,CASSLFVSKHQPPHF,TGTGCCAGCAGTTTATTCGTCAGCAAGCATCAGCCCCCGCATTTT
19,TRBV20-1,TRBJ2-1,TRBD1,few,CSARPWGQIQGESYDEQFF,TGCAGTGCTAGACCCTGGGGCCAAATACAGGGGGAATCGTACGATGAGCAGTTCTTC
14,TRBV6-2/TRBV6-3,TRBJ2-2,TRBD1,.,CASSWDSQTGELFF,TGTGCCAGCAGTTGGGACAGTCAGACCGGGGAGCTGTTTTTT